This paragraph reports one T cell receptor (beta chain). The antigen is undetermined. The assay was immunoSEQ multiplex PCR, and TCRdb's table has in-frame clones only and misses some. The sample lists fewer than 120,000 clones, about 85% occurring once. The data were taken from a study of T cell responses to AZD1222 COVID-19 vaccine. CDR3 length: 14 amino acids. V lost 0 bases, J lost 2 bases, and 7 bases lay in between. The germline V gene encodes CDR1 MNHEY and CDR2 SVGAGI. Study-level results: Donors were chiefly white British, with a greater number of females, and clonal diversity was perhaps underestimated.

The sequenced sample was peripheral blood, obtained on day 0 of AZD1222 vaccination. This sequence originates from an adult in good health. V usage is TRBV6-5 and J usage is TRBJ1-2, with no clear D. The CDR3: CASSYSRENYGYTF. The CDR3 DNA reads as TGTGCCAGCAGTTACTCGCGGGAGAACTATGGCTACACCTTC.